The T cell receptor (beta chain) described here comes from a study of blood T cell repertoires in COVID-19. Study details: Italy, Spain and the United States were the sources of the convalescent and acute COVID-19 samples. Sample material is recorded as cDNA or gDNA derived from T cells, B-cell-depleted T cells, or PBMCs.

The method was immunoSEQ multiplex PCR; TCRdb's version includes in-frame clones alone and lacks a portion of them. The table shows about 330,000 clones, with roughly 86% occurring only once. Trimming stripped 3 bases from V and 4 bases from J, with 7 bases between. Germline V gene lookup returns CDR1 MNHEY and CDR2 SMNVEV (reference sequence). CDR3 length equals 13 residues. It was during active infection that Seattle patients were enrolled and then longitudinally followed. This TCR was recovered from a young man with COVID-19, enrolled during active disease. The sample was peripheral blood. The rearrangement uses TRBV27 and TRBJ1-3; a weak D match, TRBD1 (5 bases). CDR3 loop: CASSFNRGNTIYF. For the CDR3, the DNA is TGTGCCAGCAGTTTTAACAGGGGAAACACCATATATTTT.